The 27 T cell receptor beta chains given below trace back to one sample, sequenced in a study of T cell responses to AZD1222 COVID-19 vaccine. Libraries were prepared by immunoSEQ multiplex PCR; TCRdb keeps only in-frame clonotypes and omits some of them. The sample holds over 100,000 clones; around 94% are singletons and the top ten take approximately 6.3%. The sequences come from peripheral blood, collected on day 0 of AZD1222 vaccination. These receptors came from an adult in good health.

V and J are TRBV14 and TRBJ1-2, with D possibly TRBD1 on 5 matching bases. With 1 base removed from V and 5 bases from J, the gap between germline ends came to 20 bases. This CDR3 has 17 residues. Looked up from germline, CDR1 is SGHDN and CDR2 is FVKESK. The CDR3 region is CASSQGINRYSHYGYTF. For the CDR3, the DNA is TGTGCCAGCAGCCAAGGCATTAACAGGTATAGCCATTATGGCTACACCTTC.

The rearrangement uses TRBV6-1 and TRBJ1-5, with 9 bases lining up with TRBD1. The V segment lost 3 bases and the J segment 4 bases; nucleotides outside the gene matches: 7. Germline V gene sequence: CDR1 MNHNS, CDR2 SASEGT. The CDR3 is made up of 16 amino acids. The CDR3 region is CASSDKTGTGNQPQHF. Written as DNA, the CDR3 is TGTGCCAGCAGTGATAAAACCGGGACAGGGAATCAGCCCCAGCATTTT.

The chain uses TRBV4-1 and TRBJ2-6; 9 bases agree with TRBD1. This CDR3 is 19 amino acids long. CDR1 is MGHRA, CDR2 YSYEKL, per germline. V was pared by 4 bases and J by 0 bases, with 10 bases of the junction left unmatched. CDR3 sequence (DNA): TGCGCCAGCAGCCCGTGGGACAGGGAGGTCCACTCTGGGGCCAACGTCCTGACTTTC. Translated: CASSPWDREVHSGANVLTF.

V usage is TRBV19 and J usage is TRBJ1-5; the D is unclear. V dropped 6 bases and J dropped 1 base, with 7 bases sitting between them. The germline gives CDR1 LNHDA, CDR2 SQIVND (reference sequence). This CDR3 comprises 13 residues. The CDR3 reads CASSQQSNQPQHF. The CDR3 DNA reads TGTGCCAGTAGCCAACAGAGCAATCAGCCCCAGCATTTT.

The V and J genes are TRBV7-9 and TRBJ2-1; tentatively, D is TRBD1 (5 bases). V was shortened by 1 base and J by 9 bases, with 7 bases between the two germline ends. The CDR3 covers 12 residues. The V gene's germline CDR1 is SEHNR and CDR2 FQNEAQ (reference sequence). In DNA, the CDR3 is TGTGCCAGCAGCTTAGGGGGCTTTGAGCAGTTCTTC. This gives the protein CASSLGGFEQFF.

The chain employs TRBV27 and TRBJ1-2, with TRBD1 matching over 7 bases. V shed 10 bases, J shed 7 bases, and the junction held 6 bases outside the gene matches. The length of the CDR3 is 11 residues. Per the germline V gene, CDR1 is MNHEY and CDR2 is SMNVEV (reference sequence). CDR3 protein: CATLTGVGYTF. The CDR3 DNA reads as TGTGCCACCCTTACAGGGGTTGGCTACACCTTC.

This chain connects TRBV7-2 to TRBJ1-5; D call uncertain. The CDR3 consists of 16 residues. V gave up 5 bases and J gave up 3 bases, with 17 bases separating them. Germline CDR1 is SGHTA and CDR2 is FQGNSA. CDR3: CASSLRSGMNNQPQHF. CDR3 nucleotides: TGTGCCAGCAGCCTTAGATCCGGGATGAACAATCAGCCCCAGCATTTT. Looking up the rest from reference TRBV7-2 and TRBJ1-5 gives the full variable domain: GAGVSQSPSNKVTEKGKDVELRCDPISGHTALYWYRQSLGQGLEFLIYFQGNSAPDKSGLPSDRFSAERTGGSVSTLTIQRTQQEDSAVYLCASSLRSGMNNQPQHFGDGTRLSIL.

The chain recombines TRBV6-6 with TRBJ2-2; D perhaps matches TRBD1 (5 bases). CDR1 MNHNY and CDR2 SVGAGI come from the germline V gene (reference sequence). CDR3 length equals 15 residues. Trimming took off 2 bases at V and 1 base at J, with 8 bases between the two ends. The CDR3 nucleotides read TGTGCCAGCAGTTACCCAGGGAAGAACACCGGGGAGCTGTTTTTT. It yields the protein CASSYPGKNTGELFF.

CDR3 sequence: CASTQGTNTEAFF. CDR3 bases: TGTGCCAGCACACAGGGTACGAACACTGAAGCTTTCTTT. This chain joins TRBV7-9 and TRBJ1-1; perhaps TRBD1 as D (6 bases). Per germline, CDR1 SEHNR and CDR2 FQNEAQ (reference sequence). The CDR3 has 13 amino acids. Trimming removed 7 bases from V and 1 base from J, with 10 bases in between.

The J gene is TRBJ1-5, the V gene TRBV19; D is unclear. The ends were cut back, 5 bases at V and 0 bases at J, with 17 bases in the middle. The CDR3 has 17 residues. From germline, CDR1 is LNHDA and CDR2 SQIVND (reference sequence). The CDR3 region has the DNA TGTGCCAGTAGTGCCCCCACGACGGGATATAGCAATCAGCCCCAGCATTTT. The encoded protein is CASSAPTTGYSNQPQHF.

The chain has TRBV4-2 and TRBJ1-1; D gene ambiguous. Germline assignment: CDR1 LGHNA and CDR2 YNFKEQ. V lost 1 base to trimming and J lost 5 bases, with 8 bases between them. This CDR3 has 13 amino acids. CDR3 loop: CASSQAGVTEAFF. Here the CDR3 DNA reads TGTGCCAGCAGCCAAGCAGGAGTGACTGAAGCTTTCTTT.

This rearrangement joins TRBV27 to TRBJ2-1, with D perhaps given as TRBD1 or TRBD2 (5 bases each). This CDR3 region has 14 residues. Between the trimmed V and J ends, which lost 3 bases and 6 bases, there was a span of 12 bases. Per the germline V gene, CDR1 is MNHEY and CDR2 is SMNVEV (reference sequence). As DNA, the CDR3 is TGTGCCAGCAGTTTCCGAGGGACCGGCAATGAGCAGTTCTTC. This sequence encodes CASSFRGTGNEQFF.

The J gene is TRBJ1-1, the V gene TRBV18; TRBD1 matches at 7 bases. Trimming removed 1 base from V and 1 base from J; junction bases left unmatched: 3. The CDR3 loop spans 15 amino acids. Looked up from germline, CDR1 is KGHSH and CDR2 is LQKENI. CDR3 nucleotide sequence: TGTGCCAGCTCACCACATGGGACAGCGAACACTGAAGCTTTCTTT. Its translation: CASSPHGTANTEAFF.

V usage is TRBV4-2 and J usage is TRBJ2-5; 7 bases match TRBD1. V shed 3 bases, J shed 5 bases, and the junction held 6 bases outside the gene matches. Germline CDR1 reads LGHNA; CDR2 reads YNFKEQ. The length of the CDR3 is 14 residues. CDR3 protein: CASSHTGVRETQYF. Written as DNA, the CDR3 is TGTGCCAGCAGCCACACAGGGGTAAGGGAGACCCAGTACTTC.

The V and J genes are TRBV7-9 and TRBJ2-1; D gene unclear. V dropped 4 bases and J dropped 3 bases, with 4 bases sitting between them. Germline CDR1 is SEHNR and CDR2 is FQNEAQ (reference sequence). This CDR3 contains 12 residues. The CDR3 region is CASSSNYNEQFF. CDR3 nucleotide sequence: TGTGCCAGCAGCTCTAACTACAATGAGCAGTTCTTC. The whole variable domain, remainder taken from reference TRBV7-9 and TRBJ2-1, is DTGVSQNPRHKITKRGQNVTFRCDPISEHNRLYWYRQTLGQGPEFLTYFQNEAQLEKSRLLSDRFSAERPKGSFSTLEIQRTEQGDSAMYLCASSSNYNEQFFGPGTRLTVL.

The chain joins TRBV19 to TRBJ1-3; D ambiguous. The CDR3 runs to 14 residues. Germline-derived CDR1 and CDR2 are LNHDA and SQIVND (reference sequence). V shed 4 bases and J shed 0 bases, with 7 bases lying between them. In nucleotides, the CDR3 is TGTGCCAGTAGTAGGAGGTCCTCTGGAAACACCATATATTTT. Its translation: CASSRRSSGNTIYF.

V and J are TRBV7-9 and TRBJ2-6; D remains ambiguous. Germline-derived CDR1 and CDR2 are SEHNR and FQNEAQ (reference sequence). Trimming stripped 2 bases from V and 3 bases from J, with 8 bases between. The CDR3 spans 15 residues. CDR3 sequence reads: CASSLRGIGANVLTF. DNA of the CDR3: TGTGCCAGCAGCTTAAGAGGAATTGGGGCCAACGTCCTGACTTTC.

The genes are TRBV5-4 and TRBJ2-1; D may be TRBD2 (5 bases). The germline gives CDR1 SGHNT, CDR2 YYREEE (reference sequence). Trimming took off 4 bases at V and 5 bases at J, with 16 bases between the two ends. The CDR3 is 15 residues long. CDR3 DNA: TGTGCCAGCAGCCAGACTTCTCTAGCCCACAATGAGCAGTTCTTC. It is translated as CASSQTSLAHNEQFF.

CDR3 amino acids: CASSLRGQDPKTNEKLFF. CDR3 nucleotide sequence: TGTGCCAGCAGCTTGCGAGGGCAGGACCCGAAAACTAATGAAAAACTGTTTTTT. The gene calls are TRBV7-9 and TRBJ1-4; D not resolved. V lost 3 bases and J lost 1, with 18 bases in between. The germline gives CDR1 SEHNR, CDR2 FQNEAQ (reference sequence). The CDR3 totals 18 residues.

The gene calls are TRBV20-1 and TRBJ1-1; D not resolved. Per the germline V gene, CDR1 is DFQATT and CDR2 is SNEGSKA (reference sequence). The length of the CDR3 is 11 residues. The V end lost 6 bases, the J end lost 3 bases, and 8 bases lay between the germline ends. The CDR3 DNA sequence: TGCAGTGCAACAGTGGACACTGAAGCTTTCTTT. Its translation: CSATVDTEAFF.

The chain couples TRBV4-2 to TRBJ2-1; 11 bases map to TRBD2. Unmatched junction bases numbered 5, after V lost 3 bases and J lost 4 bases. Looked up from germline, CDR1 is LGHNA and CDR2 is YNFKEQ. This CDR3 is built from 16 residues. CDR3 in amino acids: CASSQVAGGSYNEQFF. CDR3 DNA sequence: TGTGCCAGCAGCCAGGTAGCGGGAGGGAGTTACAATGAGCAGTTCTTC.

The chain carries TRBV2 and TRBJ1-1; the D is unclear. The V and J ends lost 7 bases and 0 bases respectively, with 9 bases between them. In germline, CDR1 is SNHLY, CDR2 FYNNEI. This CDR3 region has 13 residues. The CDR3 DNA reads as TGTGCCAGCATCCGGGATTTGAACACTGAAGCTTTCTTT. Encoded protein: CASIRDLNTEAFF.

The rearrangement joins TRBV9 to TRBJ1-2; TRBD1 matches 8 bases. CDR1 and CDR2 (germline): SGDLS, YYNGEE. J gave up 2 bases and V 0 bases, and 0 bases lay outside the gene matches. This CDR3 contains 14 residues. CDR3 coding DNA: TGTGCCAGCAGCGTAGGGACAGGGAACTATGGCTACACCTTC. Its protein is CASSVGTGNYGYTF.

The DNA for the CDR3 is TGCGCCAGCAGCCAATTCCACAGGGGAGAGACCCAGTACTTC. It yields the protein CASSQFHRGETQYF. This sequence joins TRBV4-1 and TRBJ2-5; 7 nucleotides agree with TRBD1. Trimming removed 2 bases from V and 4 bases from J; junction bases left unmatched: 4. Looked up from germline, CDR1 is MGHRA and CDR2 is YSYEKL. The CDR3 sequence is 14 residues long.

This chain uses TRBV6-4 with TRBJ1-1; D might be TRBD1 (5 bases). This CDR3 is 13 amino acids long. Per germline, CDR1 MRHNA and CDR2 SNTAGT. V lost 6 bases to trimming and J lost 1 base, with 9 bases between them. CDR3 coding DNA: TGTGCCAGCAGCAGGGATACGAACACTGAAGCTTTCTTT. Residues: CASSRDTNTEAFF.

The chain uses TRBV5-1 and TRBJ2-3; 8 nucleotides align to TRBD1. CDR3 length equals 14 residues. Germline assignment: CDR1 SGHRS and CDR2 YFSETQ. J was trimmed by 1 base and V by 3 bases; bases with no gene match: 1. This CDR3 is CASSWGQGTDTQYF. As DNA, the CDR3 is TGCGCCAGCAGCTGGGGACAGGGCACAGATACGCAGTATTTT.

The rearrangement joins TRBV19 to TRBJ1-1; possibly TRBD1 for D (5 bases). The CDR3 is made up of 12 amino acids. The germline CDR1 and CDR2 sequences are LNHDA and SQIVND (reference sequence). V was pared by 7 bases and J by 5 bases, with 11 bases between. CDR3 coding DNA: TGTGCCAGTAACGGGGGATTTACTGAAGCTTTCTTT. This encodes CASNGGFTEAFF.